What follows describes a single T cell receptor beta chain. Its target antigen remains unknown. No base qualities exist here, and no much larger clone lies one base off it. This sample stems from a study of early stage breast cancer tumors (dated by TCRdb to between 2016 and 2019). For the wider study: Of the 15 to 20 invasive breast tumors, about 13 were found to be estrogen receptor-positive, progesterone receptor-positive and HER2-negative. Of the roughly 12 ER+/PR+/HER2- tumors, eight were classified as invasive ductal carcinomas and four as invasive lobular carcinomas. The average read coverage per sample was around 9.1-fold. A total of 2,651,842 templates, representing some 1,000,000 unique clonotypes, were detected across all samples. The paper as a whole reports these results and caveats: Sequencing bulk genomic DNA from unsorted cells could not capture chain pairing or functional markers like CD4, CD8 and FOXP3. Enriched TCRB sequences shared across patients were found to be mostly commonly generated sequences that were unlikely to play an important role in the tumor microenvironment. Analysis by tumor subtype was prevented by the small cohort size. Compared with adjacent normal breast tissue, tumors had about 2.5-fold higher T cell density and higher clonality. Repertoires from blood resembled normal breast more closely than tumor, and using blood as a reference for each tissue separated tumor from normal in about 85% of the 16 patients.

Trimming at the junction amounts to 3 bases on V and 2 bases on J, and the germline ends lie 7 bases apart. The CDR3 spans 13 residues, from the cysteine through the phenylalanine. Only the CDR3 part of the read is kept: 39 bases, read in frame from the first base. CDR1 and CDR2 are read off the germline V gene (reference sequence) as SSHAT and FNYEAQ. The study profiled bulk TCR beta-chain repertoires in matched peripheral blood, tumor and adjacent normal breast tissue taken from fewer than 20 patients with early-stage breast cancer. Before surgery, about 4.5-11 mL of whole blood was collected into EDTA tubes and then processed within 2 hours. Ficoll-Paque centrifugation in SepMate-50 tubes was used to isolate peripheral blood mononuclear cells. For storage in liquid nitrogen, PBMCs were cryopreserved as aliquots of about 2 to 4 million cells in about 90% FBS with about 10% DMSO. The Qiagen AllPrep DNA/RNA Mini kit was used for genomic DNA extraction.

Every sample was amplified as two independent genomic DNA replicates, using roughly 0.5 ug for blood and about 1.6 ug for tumor or normal breast. TCRB sequencing of genomic DNA was carried out with the ImmunoSeq Intro kit according to the manufacturer's instructions. Multiplex PCR ran around 30 cycles with proprietary primers and spike-in control sequences for absolute quantification. An 87-bp fragment spanning the CDR3 and flanking V and J genes was sequenced with single-end 150-bp reads. Each lane of an Illumina MiSeq using version 3.0 chemistry carried seven multiplexed samples, with two replicates per sample. The paper's processing steps were these. Raw data were processed by the vendor's proprietary pipeline, with both replicates merged into one result per sample. Clonotypes were defined as productive rearrangements sharing the V-gene family, CDR3 amino acid sequence and J-gene segment. Clonality was calculated as 1 minus the normalized Shannon entropy (Pielou evenness) of TCRB abundances. To estimate T cell density, the total number of templates was divided by the input cell count, which was inferred from how much DNA went in. Total repertoire diversity and clonality were estimated with Recon using default parameters. A clonotype counted as tumor-enriched if its abundance in tumor exceeded 0.1% and was at least 32-fold higher than its abundance in normal breast. Here the immuneACCESS table is served through TCRdb, limited to in-frame sequences with V and J called. Missing clones are a known gap in these copies; in checked studies unresolved V genes cover under half, and the rest lacks a known reason. V and J calls and clone size are copied from that table; D and trimming were computed from the DNA. The sample table lists under 35,000 clones, roughly 86% of them with a count of one. The top ten hold about a tenth of the sample.

The chain uses TRBV7-7 and TRBJ2-5; a confident D gene designation cannot be given. The clonotype comes from a person aged 50 to 59 with breast cancer. The specimen sequenced was blood. The DNA sequence is as follows: TGTGCCAGCAGCTTGTACAGACAAGAGACCCAGTACTTC. This gives the protein CASSLYRQETQYF.